This T cell receptor beta chain was observed in a study of blood T cell repertoires in COVID-19. About the research overall: Before being deemed recovered, Cohort 3 donors had two negative PCRs, clearance, or symptom resolution. The cDNA or gDNA used as material had been derived from T cells, B-cell-depleted T cells, or PBMCs.

The V and J ends lost 3 bases and 1 base, in that order; junction bases with no gene match: 5. Germline V gives CDR1 MGHRA, CDR2 YSYEKL. The CDR3 consists of 15 residues. Grouping used clinical history reported by participants in a survey and questionnaire. Per the authors' pipeline: Amplification from reference gene primers served as the basis for estimated nucleated cell counts. The data were produced by immunoSEQ multiplex PCR, yet TCRdb's version contains in-frame clones alone and is incomplete. V, J and clone size derive from that table, while D and trimming were established from the DNA sequence. Found here are roughly 200,000 clones, 80% to 90% of them singletons; the top ten hold approximately 3%.

Specimen: PBMCs or T cells enriched from blood (not recorded which). The clonotype comes from a woman in her 50s in a cohort exposed to, infected with or recovered from COVID-19 (not recorded which). The chain joins TRBV4-1 to TRBJ1-1; 7 nucleotides align to TRBD1. CDR3 nucleotides: TGCGCCAGCAGCCAGGGACAGACAGAGAACACTGAAGCTTTCTTT. Its translation: CASSQGQTENTEAFF.